What follows describes a single T cell receptor beta chain. Its antigen remains unknown. This sample stems from a study of blood T cells in healthy people across ages. Study-wide points: TCR beta diversity correlated strongly with naive T cell percentage.

Together with a sample-barcoded 5' primer, a J-beta primer mix was included in a second PCR lasting about 7 to 12 cycles. One entry per CDR3 protein results from TCRdb running MiXCR on the 5' RACE reads. The repertoire holds more than 500,000 distinct CDR3 sequences, with roughly a quarter as singletons. The CDR3 length is 15 residues. V was pared by 8 bases and J by 0 bases, with 9 bases of the junction left unmatched. Per germline, CDR1 MNHEY and CDR2 SVGEGT. The data also belong to a second study, concerning T cells of mothers and their children.

V usage is TRBV6-2 or TRBV6-3 and J usage is TRBJ2-7; 8 nucleotides match TRBD1. The sequence was collected from a boy aged 2 to 10 in good health. Sequencing was done on a sample of blood. This CDR3 is CASYLPGTGSYEQYF. The CDR3 DNA reads TGTGCCAGCTACCTCCCCGGGACAGGCTCCTACGAGCAGTACTTC.